Included here is one TCR beta chain sequence, with context. As yet, its antigen is unknown. These data originate in a study of response to subunit inactivated influenza vaccine. Whole-study results and caveats: Few new T cells, the authors suggested, are recruited by each seasonal influenza vaccination.

From the RT-PCR reads, TCRdb called clonotypes with MiXCR, one entry per CDR3 protein. The sample has hundreds of thousands of distinct CDR3 sequences, 12% seen once. This CDR3 has 14 residues. Per the germline V gene, CDR1 is GTSNPN and CDR2 is SVGIG (reference sequence). V was trimmed by 2 bases and J by 1 base, leaving 11 bases between them. This rearrangement joins TRBV30 to TRBJ1-1, with D uncertain. The source of this sequence is a man aged 45 to 65 who received an inactivated influenza vaccine. The sample was non-naive T cells sorted from PBMCs, taken around 14 days before vaccination. In DNA, the CDR3 is TGTGCCTGGAGTAGGCCGGGGAGGAACACTGAAGCTTTCTTT. The encoded protein is CAWSRPGRNTEAFF.